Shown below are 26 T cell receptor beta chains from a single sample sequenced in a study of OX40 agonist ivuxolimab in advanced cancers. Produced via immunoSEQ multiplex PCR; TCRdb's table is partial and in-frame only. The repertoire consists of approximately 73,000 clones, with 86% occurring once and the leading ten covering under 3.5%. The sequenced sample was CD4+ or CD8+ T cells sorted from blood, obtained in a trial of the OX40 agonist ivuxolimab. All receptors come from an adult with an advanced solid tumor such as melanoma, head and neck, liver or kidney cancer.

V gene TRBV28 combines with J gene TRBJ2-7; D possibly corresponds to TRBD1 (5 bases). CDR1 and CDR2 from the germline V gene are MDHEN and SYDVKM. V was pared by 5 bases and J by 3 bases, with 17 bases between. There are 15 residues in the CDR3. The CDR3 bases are TGTGCCAGCAGTCGAAGACAGCAAGGCGGCTACGAGCAGTACTTC. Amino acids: CASSRRQQGGYEQYF.

The CDR3 here is CASSRTGGNTEAFF. CDR3 bases: TGTGCCAGCAGCCGAACCGGGGGGAACACTGAAGCTTTCTTT. The V call is TRBV6-5, the J call TRBJ1-1, with D tentatively TRBD1 (5 bases). The germline CDR1 and CDR2 sequences are MNHEY and SVGAGI. CDR3 length: 14 residues. Trimming removed 6 bases from V and 1 base from J, with 12 bases in between.

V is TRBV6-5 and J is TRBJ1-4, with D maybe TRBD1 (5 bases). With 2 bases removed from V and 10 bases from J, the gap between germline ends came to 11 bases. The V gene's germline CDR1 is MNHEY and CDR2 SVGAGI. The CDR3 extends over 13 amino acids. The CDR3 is CASSYGGDRKLFF. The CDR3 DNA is TGTGCCAGCAGTTACGGCGGAGACAGAAAACTGTTTTTT.

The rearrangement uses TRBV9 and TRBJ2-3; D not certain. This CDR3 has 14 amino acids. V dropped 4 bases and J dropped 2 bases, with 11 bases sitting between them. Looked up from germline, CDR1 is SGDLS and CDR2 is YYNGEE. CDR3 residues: CASSQSPTTDTQYF. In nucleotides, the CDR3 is TGTGCCAGCAGCCAAAGCCCTACCACAGATACGCAGTATTTT.

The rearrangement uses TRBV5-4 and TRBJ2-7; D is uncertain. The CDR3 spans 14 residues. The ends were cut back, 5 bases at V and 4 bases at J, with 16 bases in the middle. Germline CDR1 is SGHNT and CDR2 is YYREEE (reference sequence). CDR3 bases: TGTGCCAGCAGTCACCCTCGCGACCCTTACGAGCAGTACTTC. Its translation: CASSHPRDPYEQYF.

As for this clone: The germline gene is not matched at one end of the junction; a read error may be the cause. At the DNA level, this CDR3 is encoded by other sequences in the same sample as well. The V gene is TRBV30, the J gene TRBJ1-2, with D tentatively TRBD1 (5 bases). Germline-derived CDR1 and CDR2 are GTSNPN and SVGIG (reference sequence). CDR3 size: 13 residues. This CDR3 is CAWVKAEDNGYTF. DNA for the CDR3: TGCGCCTGGGTGAAGGCCGAGGACAATGGCTACACCTTC.

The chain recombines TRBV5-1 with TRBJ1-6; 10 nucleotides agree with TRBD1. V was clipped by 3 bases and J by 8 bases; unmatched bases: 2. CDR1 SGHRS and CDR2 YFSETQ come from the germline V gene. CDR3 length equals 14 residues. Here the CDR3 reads CASSSGTGDSPLHF. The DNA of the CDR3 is TGCGCCAGCAGCTCCGGGACAGGGGATTCACCCCTCCACTTT.

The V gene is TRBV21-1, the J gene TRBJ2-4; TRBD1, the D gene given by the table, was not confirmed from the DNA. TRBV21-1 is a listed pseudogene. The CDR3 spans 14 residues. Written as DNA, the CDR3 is TGTGCCAGCAGCAAACCCGCGACAGGGGGCTTTTCGTACTTC. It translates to CASSKPATGGFSYF.

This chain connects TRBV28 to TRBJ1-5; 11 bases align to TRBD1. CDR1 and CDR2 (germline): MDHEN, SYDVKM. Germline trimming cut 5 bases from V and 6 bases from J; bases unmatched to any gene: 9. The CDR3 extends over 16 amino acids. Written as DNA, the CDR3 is TGTGCCAGCAGTCCATCGGACAGGGGGCGAGGTCAGCCCCAGCATTTT. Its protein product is CASSPSDRGRGQPQHF.

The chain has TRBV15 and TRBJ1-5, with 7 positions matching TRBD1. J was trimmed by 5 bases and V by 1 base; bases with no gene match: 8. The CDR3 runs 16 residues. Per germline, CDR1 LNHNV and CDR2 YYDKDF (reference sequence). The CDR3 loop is CATSRAADRAHQPQHF. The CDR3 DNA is TGTGCCACCAGCAGAGCCGCCGACAGGGCCCATCAGCCCCAGCATTTT.

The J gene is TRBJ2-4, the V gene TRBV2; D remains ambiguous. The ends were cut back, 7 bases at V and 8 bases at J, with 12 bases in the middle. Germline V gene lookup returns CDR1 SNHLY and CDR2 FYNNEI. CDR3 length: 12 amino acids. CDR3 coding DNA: TGTGCCAGCAACAGATATGTGGACATTCAGTACTTC. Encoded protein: CASNRYVDIQYF.

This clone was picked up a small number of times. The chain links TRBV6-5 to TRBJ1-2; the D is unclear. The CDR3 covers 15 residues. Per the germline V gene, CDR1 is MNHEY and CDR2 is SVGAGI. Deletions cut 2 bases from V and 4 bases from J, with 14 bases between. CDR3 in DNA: TGTGCCAGCAGTTACCAACTAACGGCTACCTATGGCTACACCTTC. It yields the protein CASSYQLTATYGYTF.

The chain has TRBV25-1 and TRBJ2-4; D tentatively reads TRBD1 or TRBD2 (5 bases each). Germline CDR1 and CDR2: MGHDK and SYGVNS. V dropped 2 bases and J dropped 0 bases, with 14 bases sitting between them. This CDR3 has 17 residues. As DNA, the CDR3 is TGTGCCAGCAGTGAAGTCGAGGGGTTGGGAGCCAAAAACATTCAGTACTTC. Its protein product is CASSEVEGLGAKNIQYF.

The CDR3 sequence is CASSLKGDLSYEQYF. CDR3 coding DNA: TGTGCCAGCAGCTTAAAGGGAGACCTCTCCTACGAGCAGTACTTC. The chain uses TRBV5-4 and TRBJ2-7, with a possible D match to TRBD2 (5 bases). V lost 2 bases and J 0 bases, leaving 12 bases between the germline ends. CDR1 SGHNT and CDR2 YYREEE come from the germline V gene (reference sequence). This CDR3 region has 15 residues.

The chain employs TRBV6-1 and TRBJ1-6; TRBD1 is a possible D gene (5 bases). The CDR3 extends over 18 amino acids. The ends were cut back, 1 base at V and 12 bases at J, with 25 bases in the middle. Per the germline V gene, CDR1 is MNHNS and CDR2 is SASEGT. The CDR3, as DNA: TGTGCCAGCAGTGAAGACGACAGAGACACCATTCTATTTCGACCCCTCCACTTT. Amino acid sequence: CASSEDDRDTILFRPLHF.

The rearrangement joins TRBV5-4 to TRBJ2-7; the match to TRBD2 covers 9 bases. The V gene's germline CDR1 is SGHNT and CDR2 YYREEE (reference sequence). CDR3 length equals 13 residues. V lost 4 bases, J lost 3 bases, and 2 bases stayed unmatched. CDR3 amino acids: CASSKLAGYEQYF. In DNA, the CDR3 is TGTGCCAGCAGCAAACTAGCGGGCTACGAGCAGTACTTC.

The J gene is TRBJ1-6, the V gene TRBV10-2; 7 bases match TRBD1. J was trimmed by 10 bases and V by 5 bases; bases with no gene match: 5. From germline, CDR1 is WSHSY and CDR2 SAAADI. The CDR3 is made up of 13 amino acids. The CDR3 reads CASSPDRDSPLHF. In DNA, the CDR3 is TGCGCCAGCAGTCCCGACAGGGACTCACCCCTCCACTTT.

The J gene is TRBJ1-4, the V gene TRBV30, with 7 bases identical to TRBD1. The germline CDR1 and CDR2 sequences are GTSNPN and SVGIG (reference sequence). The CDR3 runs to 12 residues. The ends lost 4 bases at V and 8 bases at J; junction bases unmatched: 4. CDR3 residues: CAWNPGQEKLFF. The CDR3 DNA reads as TGTGCCTGGAACCCGGGACAGGAAAAACTGTTTTTT.

The CDR3 nucleotides read TGCAGCGTTGAAGTGGATCAGGGGGCCCCCTACGAGCAGTACTTC. Protein sequence: CSVEVDQGAPYEQYF. V usage is TRBV29-1 and J usage is TRBJ2-7; 8 nucleotides agree with TRBD1. Germline CDR1 is SQVTM and CDR2 is ANQGSEA. Unmatched junction bases numbered 7, after V lost 1 base and J lost 2 bases. The CDR3 is 15 amino acids.

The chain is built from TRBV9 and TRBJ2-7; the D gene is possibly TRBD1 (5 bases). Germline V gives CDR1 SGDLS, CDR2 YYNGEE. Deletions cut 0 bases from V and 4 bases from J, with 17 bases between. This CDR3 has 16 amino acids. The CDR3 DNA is TGTGCCAGCAGCGTAGGCTGGCAGGGCCTACCTTACGAGCAGTACTTC. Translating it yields CASSVGWQGLPYEQYF.

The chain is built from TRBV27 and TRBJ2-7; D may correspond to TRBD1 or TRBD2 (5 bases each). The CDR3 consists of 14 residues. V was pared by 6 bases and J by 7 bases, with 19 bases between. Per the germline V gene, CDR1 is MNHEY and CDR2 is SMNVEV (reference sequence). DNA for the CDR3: TGTGCCAGCAGCCTGCTTGGTCGAGGGGAGGAGCAGTACTTC. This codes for CASSLLGRGEEQYF.

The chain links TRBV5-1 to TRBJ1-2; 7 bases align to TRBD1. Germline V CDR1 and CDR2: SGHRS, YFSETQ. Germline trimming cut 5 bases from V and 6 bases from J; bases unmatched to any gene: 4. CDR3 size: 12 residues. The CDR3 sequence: CASSQQGNGYTF. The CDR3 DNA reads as TGCGCCAGCAGTCAACAGGGGAATGGCTACACCTTC.

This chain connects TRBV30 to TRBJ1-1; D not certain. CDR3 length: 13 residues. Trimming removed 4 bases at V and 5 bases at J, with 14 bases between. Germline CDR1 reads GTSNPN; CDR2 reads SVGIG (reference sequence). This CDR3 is CAWNFHRRTEAFF. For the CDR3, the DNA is TGTGCCTGGAACTTTCACCGGAGGACTGAAGCTTTCTTT.

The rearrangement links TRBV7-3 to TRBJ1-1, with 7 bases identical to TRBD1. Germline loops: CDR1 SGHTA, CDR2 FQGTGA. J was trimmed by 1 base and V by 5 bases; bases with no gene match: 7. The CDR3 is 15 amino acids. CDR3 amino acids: CASSPPGGRNTEAFF. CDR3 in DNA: TGTGCCAGCAGCCCCCCAGGGGGAAGGAACACTGAAGCTTTCTTT.

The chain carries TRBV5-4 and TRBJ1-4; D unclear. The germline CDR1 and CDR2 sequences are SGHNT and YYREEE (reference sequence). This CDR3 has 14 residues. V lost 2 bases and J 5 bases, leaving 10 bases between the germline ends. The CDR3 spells CASSLGSVNEKLFF. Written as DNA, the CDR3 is TGTGCCAGCAGCTTAGGTTCCGTCAATGAAAAACTGTTTTTT.

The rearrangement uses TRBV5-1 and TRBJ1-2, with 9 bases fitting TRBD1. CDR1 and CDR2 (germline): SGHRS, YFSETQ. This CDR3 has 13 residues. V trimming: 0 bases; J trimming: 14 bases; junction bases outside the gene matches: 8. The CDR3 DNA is TGCGCCAGCAGCTTGGGGGACAGGGCCGCATGGACCTTC. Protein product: CASSLGDRAAWTF.